The 15 T cell receptor beta chains below all came from one sample that was sequenced in a study of CD8+CD57+ T cells in acquired aplastic anemia (dated by TCRdb to 2017 to 2018). The sequencing machine was an Illumina HiSeq 2000. Profiling of TCR beta VDJ combinations and CDR3 sequences used genomic DNA as the template. TCRdb reran the public reads through fastp at Q25 and MiXCR, keeping productive beta chains. A single entry per CDR3 protein holds the most common genes and DNA from its merged rows. Here the sample has 170,000 or so distinct CDR3 sequences; around 52% occur a single time. The ten largest make up roughly 29% of the sample. The patients picked for sequencing were ones in whom flow cytometry had shown an expansion of CD8+CD57+ cells. The sample consisted of sorted CD4+, CD8+, or CD8+CD57+ T cells (not recorded which) from PBMCs. The receptors here all came from a human donor with aplastic anemia.

Only a few counts were recorded for this clonotype. The chain recombines TRBV25-1 with TRBJ2-7, with D possibly matching TRBD2 (6 bases). The germline V gene encodes CDR1 MGHDK and CDR2 SYGVNS. V lost 5 bases and J 2 bases, leaving 13 bases between the germline ends. The CDR3 totals 14 residues. The CDR3 DNA is TGTGCCAGCAGTAGAGGGAGGCCTACCTACGAGCAGTACTTC. It specifies CASSRGRPTYEQYF.

This clonotype was detected only a few times. A single base separates this from a much larger clone, so it may be a read error. The CDR3: CASGPNRGNYEQYF. As DNA, the CDR3 is TGTGCCAGCGGCCCAAACAGGGGAAACTACGAGCAGTACTTC. The chain links TRBV11-1 to TRBJ2-7; 7 positions match TRBD1. This CDR3 contains 14 residues. Trimming at V came to 8 bases and at J to 3 bases, leaving 10 bases not matched to a gene. Germline V CDR1 and CDR2: SGHAT, FQDESV (reference sequence). The complete variable domain, with remaining parts taken from reference TRBV11-1 and TRBJ2-7, reads EAEVAQSPRYKITEKSQAVAFWCDPISGHATLYWYRQILGQGPELLVQFQDESVVDDSQLPKDRFSAERLKGVDSTLKIQPAELGDSAMYLCASGPNRGNYEQYFGPGTRLTVT.

This clonotype was counted only a few times. The chain carries TRBV10-2 and TRBJ1-5; the D gene is possibly TRBD1 (6 bases). Germline CDR1 is WSHSY and CDR2 is SAAADI. The CDR3 loop spans 15 amino acids. V lost 1 base and J 1 base, leaving 8 bases between the germline ends. The DNA for the CDR3 is TGCGCCAGCAGTGAGTGGACAGCGAGCAATCAGCCCCAGCATTTT. This gives the protein CASSEWTASNQPQHF.

The gene calls are TRBV7-9 and TRBJ2-1, with 8 bases lining up with TRBD2. CDR3 length equals 17 residues. The germline gives CDR1 SEHNR, CDR2 FQNEAQ (reference sequence). With 1 base clipped from V and 2 bases from J, the junction kept 7 bases outside the gene matches. CDR3 coding DNA: TGTGCCAGCAGCTTAGGATTGGCGGGAGGTCCCTACAATGAGCAGTTCTTC. Its translation is CASSLGLAGGPYNEQFF. Combining the CDR3 with reference TRBV7-9 and TRBJ2-1 gives the whole variable domain DTGVSQNPRHKITKRGQNVTFRCDPISEHNRLYWYRQTLGQGPEFLTYFQNEAQLEKSRLLSDRFSAERPKGSFSTLEIQRTEQGDSAMYLCASSLGLAGGPYNEQFFGPGTRLTVL.

This clonotype showed up many times. The chain uses TRBV9 and TRBJ1-1; 9 nucleotides match TRBD1. The ends lost 4 bases at V and 6 bases at J; junction bases unmatched: 13. The germline CDR1 and CDR2 sequences are SGDLS and YYNGEE. The CDR3 covers 16 residues. In nucleotides, the CDR3 is TGTGCCAGCAGCTTAAGAACGGGACAGGGACCCCCTGAAGCTTTCTTT. As protein: CASSLRTGQGPPEAFF.

In this sample, this clonotype turned up many times. V gene TRBV19 combines with J gene TRBJ2-7, with 8 bases that match TRBD1. In germline, CDR1 is LNHDA, CDR2 SQIVND (reference sequence). CDR3 length equals 15 residues. Trimming cost V 4 bases and J 5 bases; bases outside gene matches: 10. CDR3 in DNA: TGTGCCAGTAGTACGACTCTCAGGGGGCGGGACGAGCAGTACTTC. This codes for CASSTTLRGRDEQYF.

This clonotype was found once. V is TRBV2 and J is TRBJ2-7; TRBD2 aligns across 14 bases. This CDR3 has 16 amino acids. Losses at the gene ends were 6 bases for V and 5 bases for J; bases not matched to a gene: 9. Germline CDR1 and CDR2: SNHLY and FYNNEI. The CDR3: CASSRLAGGPGNEQYF. As DNA, the CDR3 is TGTGCCAGCAGCAGACTAGCGGGGGGGCCTGGTAACGAGCAGTACTTC.

The sample holds many counts of this clonotype. The rearrangement links TRBV9 to TRBJ1-4; D gene unclear. Trimming took off 3 bases at V and 6 bases at J, with 18 bases between the two ends. Germline V gene data show CDR1 as SGDLS and CDR2 as YYNGEE. The CDR3 is made up of 16 amino acids. CDR3 amino acids: CASSDAPGRFHEKLFF. CDR3 nucleotides: TGTGCCAGCAGCGATGCACCCGGCAGGTTTCATGAAAAACTGTTTTTT.

This clonotype was seen many times. V usage is TRBV14 and J usage is TRBJ2-1; D gene ambiguous. Looked up from germline, CDR1 is SGHDN and CDR2 is FVKESK. Deletions cut 2 bases from V and 5 bases from J, with 13 bases between. This CDR3 comprises 15 residues. CDR3 DNA sequence: TGTGCCAGCAGCCAATTTTTGCTGGGGAACAATGAGCAGTTCTTC. This gives the protein CASSQFLLGNNEQFF. The full variable domain, rest sourced from reference TRBV14 and TRBJ2-1, is EAGVTQFPSHSVIEKGQTVTLRCDPISGHDNLYWYRRVMGKEIKFLLHFVKESKQDESGMPNNRFLAERTGGTYSTLKVQPAELEDSGVYFCASSQFLLGNNEQFFGPGTRLTVL.

This clonotype was picked up many times. The chain uses TRBV13 and TRBJ2-7; 11 nucleotides agree with TRBD2. Germline CDR1 reads PRHDT; CDR2 reads FYEKMQ (reference sequence). This CDR3 spans 15 amino acids. After removal of 5 bases from V and 3 bases from J, the junction contained 6 bases not matched to a gene. CDR3 nucleotide sequence: TGTGCCAGCAGCGGCCGACTAGCGGGATTCTACGAGCAGTACTTC. It yields the protein CASSGRLAGFYEQYF.

This clonotype was counted ten times or more. J is TRBJ2-7 and V is TRBV5-1; 8 bases match TRBD2. Germline V gene sequence: CDR1 SGHRS, CDR2 YFSETQ. Trimming removed 7 bases from V and 2 bases from J; junction bases left unmatched: 8. The CDR3 runs 14 residues. The CDR3 nucleotides read TGCGCCAGCCGTCCGGGAGGGTTACCCTACGAGCAGTACTTC. As protein: CASRPGGLPYEQYF.

At least ten counts were recorded for this clonotype. The V gene is TRBV19, the J gene TRBJ2-1, with 10 bases aligning to TRBD2. The CDR3 spans 15 residues. With 5 bases clipped from V and 6 bases from J, the junction kept 7 bases outside the gene matches. The germline V gene has CDR1 LNHDA and CDR2 SQIVND (reference sequence). This chain's CDR3 is CASSWLAGAPNEQFF. For the CDR3, the DNA is TGTGCCAGTAGTTGGCTAGCGGGGGCCCCCAATGAGCAGTTCTTC.

This clonotype has just a few counts. The chain combines TRBV5-4 with TRBJ2-2; D unclear. CDR1 SGHNT and CDR2 YYREEE come from the germline V gene (reference sequence). V was pared by 1 base and J by 4 bases, with 14 bases between. This CDR3 has 16 amino acids. The CDR3 is CASSLFLPAATGELFF. CDR3 DNA: TGTGCCAGCAGCTTGTTTCTACCCGCAGCCACCGGGGAGCTGTTTTTT.

This clonotype was picked up many times. The chain employs TRBV6-4 and TRBJ1-6; D remains unclear. The CDR3 consists of 10 residues. Germline-derived CDR1 and CDR2 are MRHNA and SNTAGT. V was shortened by 8 bases and J by 8 bases, with 4 bases between the two germline ends. CDR3 region: CASGDSPLHF. The CDR3, as DNA: TGTGCCAGCGGGGATTCACCCCTCCACTTT.

Written as DNA, the CDR3 is TGCAGTGCTAGGGGTGCGGCTCAAGAGACCCAGTACTTC. It specifies CSARGAAQETQYF. This chain links TRBV20-1 with TRBJ2-5; D gene unclear. The V and J ends lost 3 bases and 2 bases respectively, with 10 bases between them. The CDR3 runs 13 residues. Germline values: CDR1 DFQATT, CDR2 SNEGSKA (reference sequence).